This T cell receptor beta chain was sequenced for a study of control samples from healthy donors and cancer patients. The assay was immunoSEQ multiplex PCR, and TCRdb's table has in-frame clones only and misses some. This sample yields roughly 120,000 clones, of which approximately 91% are seen a single time; 6% to 8% belongs to the top ten. Trimming left V 5 bases short and J 5 bases short, with 18 bases between. The CDR3 runs 15 residues. CDR1 and CDR2 from the germline V gene are SEHNR and FQNEAQ (reference sequence). V usage is TRBV7-9 and J usage is TRBJ2-5, with D possibly being TRBD1 (5 bases). This sequence originates from a woman aged 18-30 years in good health. The sample was blood. DNA for the CDR3: TGTGCCAGCAGCACTTCTCGTTTGGGGCGGGAGACCCAGTACTTC. It specifies CASSTSRLGRETQYF.